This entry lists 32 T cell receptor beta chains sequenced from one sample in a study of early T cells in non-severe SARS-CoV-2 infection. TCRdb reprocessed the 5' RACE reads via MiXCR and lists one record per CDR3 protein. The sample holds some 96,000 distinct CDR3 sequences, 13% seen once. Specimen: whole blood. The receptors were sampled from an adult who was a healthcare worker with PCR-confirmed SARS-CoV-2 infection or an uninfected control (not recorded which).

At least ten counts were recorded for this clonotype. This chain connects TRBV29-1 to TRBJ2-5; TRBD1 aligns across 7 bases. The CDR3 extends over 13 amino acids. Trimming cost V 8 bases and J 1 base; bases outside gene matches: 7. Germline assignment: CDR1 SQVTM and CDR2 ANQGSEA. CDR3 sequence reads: CSTHRGVQETQYF. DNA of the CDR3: TGCAGCACCCACAGGGGTGTCCAAGAGACCCAGTACTTC.

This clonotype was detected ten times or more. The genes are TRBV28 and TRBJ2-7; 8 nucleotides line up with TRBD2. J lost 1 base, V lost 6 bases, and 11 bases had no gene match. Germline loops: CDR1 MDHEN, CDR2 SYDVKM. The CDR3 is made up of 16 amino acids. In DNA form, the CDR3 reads TGTGCCAGCAGCTCCAACGGGGGGGGATCGTCCTACGAGCAGTACTTC. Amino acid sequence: CASSSNGGGSSYEQYF. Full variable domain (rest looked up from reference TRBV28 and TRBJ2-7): DVKVTQSSRYLVKRTGEKVFLECVQDMDHENMFWYRQDPGLGLRLIYFSYDVKMKEKGDIPEGYSVSREKKERFSLILESASTNQTSMYLCASSSNGGGSSYEQYFGPGTRLTVT.

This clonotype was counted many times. The CDR3 region has the DNA TGTGCCAGCTCCGTGTTTGGAACAGGGGGAGGGGAGCAGTTCTTC. Its protein product is CASSVFGTGGGEQFF. The gene calls are TRBV7-9 and TRBJ2-1, with D possibly TRBD1 on 8 matching bases. The germline V and J ends were trimmed by 8 bases and 10 bases, with 24 bases remaining between them. The CDR3 runs to 15 residues. Germline CDR1 SEHNR, CDR2 FQNEAQ (reference sequence).

CDR3 sequence: CASSPAAGVYEQYF. The CDR3 nucleotides are TGCGCCAGCAGCCCCGCTGCAGGGGTTTACGAGCAGTACTTC. The V and J genes are TRBV4-1 and TRBJ2-7, with TRBD1 as a possible D gene (6 bases). Trimming left V 4 bases short and J 4 bases short, with 14 bases between. Per the germline V gene, CDR1 is MGHRA and CDR2 is YSYEKL. The CDR3 consists of 14 residues.

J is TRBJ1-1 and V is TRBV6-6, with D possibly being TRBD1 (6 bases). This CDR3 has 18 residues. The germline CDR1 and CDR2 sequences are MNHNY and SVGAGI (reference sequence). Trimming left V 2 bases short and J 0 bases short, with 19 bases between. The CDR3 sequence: CASSYRGPTRGLNTEAFF. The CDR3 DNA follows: TGTGCCAGCAGTTACCGTGGACCGACCAGGGGATTGAACACTGAAGCTTTCTTT.

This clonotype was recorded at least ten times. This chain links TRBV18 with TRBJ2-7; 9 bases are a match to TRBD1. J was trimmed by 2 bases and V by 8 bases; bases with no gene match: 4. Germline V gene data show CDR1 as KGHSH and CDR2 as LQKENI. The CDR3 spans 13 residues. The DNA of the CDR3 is TGTGCCAGCGCACAGGGGGCGACCTACGAGCAGTACTTC. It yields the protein CASAQGATYEQYF.

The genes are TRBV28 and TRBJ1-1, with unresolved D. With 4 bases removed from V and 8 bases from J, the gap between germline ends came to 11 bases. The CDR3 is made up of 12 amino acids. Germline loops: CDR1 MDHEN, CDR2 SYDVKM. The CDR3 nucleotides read TGTGCCAGCAGTTCCCTTCCTGGCGAAGCTTTCTTT. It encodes CASSSLPGEAFF.

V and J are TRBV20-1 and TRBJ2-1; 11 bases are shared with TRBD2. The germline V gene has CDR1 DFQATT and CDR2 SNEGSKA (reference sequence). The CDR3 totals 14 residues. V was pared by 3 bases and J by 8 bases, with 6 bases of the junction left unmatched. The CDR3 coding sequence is TGCAGTGCTAGGCGACTAGCGGGGAAGGATGAGCAGTTCTTC. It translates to CSARRLAGKDEQFF.

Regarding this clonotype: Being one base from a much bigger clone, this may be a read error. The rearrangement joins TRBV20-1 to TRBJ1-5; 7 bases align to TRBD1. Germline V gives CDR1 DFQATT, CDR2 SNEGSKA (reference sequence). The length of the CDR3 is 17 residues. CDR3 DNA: TGCAGTGCAACCGCCCGAGACAGGGAATATTGGGGTCAGCCCCGGCATTTT. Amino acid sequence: CSATARDREYWGQPRHF.

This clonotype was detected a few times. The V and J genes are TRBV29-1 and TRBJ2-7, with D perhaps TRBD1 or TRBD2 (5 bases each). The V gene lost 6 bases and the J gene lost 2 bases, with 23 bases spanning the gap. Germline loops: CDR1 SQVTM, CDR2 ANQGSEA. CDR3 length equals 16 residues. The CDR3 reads CSVRLGVLGATYEQYF. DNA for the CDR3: TGCAGCGTGCGGTTGGGGGTTCTAGGAGCCACCTACGAGCAGTACTTC.

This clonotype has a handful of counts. The CDR3 here is CASNGQPQHF. The CDR3 nucleotides are TGTGCCAGCAATGGGCAGCCCCAGCATTTT. This sequence joins TRBV2 and TRBJ1-5; D call uncertain. The CDR3 length is 10 residues. The germline CDR1 and CDR2 sequences are SNHLY and FYNNEI. V lost 7 bases to trimming and J lost 7 bases, with 5 bases between them.

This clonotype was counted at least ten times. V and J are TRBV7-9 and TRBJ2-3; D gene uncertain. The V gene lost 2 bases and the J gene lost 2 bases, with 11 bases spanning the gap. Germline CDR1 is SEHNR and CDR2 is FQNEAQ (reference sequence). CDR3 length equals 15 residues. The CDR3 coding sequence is TGTGCCAGCAGCTTAAAACAGACAAACACAGATACGCAGTATTTT. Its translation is CASSLKQTNTDTQYF.

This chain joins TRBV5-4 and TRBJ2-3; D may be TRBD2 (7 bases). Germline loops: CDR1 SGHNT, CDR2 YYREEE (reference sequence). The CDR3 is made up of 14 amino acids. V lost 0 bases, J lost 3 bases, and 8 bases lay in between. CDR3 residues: CASSLEGGTDTQYF. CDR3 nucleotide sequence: TGTGCCAGCAGCTTGGAGGGGGGGACAGATACGCAGTATTTT.

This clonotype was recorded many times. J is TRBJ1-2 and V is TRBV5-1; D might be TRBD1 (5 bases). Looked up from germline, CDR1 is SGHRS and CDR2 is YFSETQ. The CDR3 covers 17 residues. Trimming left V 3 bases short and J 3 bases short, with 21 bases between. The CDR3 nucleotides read TGCGCCAGCAGCTCGGCCCCCCGGGGGGGGATGGACTATGGCTACACCTTC. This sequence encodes CASSSAPRGGMDYGYTF.

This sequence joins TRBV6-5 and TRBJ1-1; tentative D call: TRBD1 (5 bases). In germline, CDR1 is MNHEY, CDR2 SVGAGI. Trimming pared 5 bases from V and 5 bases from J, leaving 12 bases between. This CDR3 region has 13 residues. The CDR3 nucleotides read TGTGCCAGCAGTCGAAAAAAGGGGACTGAAGCTTTCTTT. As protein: CASSRKKGTEAFF.

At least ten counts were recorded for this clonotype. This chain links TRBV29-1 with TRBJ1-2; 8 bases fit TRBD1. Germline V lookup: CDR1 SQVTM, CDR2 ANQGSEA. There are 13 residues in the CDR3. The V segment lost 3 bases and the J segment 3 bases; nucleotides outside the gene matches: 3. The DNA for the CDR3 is TGCAGCGTTGAGGACAGGGAGTACTATGGCTACACCTTC. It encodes CSVEDREYYGYTF.

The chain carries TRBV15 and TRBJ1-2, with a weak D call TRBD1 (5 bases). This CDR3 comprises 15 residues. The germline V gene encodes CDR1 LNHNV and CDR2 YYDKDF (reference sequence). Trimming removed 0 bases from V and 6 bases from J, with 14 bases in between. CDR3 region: CATSRDQRDLDGYTF. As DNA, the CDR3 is TGTGCCACCAGCAGAGATCAACGGGACCTAGATGGCTACACCTTC. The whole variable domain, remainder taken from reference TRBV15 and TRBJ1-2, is DAMVIQNPRYQVTQFGKPVTLSCSQTLNHNVMYWYQQKSSQAPKLLFHYYDKDFNNEADTPDNFQSRRPNTSFCFLDIRSPGLGDTAMYLCATSRDQRDLDGYTFGSGTRLTVV.

CDR3 residues: CSVEDPETGGYEQYF. The CDR3 DNA reads as TGCAGCGTTGAAGATCCGGAGACAGGGGGTTACGAGCAGTACTTC. The chain joins TRBV29-1 to TRBJ2-7, with 9 bases matching TRBD1. The CDR3 totals 15 residues. The J segment lost 4 bases and the V segment lost 0 bases, leaving 7 bases of the junction unmatched. The V gene's germline CDR1 is SQVTM and CDR2 ANQGSEA.

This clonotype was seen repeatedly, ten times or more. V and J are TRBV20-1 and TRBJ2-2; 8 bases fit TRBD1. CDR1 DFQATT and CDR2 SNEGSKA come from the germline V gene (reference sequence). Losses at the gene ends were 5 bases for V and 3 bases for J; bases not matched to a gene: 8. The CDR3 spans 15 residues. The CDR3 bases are TGCAGTGCTGCGGACAGGGCCTGGTACACCGGGGAGCTGTTTTTT. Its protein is CSAADRAWYTGELFF.

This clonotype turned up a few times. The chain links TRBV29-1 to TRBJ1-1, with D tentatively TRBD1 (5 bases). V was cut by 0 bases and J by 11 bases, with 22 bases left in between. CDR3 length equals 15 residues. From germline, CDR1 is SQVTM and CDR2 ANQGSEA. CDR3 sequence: CSVEDRGARGLAAFF. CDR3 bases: TGCAGCGTTGAAGATCGAGGGGCGAGGGGCCTAGCGGCTTTCTTT. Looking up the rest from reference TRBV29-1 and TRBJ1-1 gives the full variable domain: SAVISQKPSRDICQRGTSLTIQCQVDSQVTMMFWYRQQPGQSLTLIATANQGSEATYESGFVIDKFPISRPNLTFSTLTVSNMSPEDSSIYLCSVEDRGARGLAAFFGQGTRLTVV.

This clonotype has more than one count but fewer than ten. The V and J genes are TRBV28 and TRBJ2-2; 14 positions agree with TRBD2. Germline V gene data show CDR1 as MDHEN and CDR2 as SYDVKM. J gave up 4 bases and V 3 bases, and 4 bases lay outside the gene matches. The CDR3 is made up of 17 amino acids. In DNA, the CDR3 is TGTGCCAGCAGTTTGGGACTAGCGGGGGCCATCACCGGGGAGCTGTTTTTT. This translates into CASSLGLAGAITGELFF.

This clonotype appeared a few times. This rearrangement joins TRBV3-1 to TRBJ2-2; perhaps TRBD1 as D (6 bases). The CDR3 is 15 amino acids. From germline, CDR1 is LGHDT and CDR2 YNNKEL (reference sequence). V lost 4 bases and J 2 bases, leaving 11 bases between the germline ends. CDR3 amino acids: CASSRQGTNTGELFF. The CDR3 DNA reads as TGTGCCAGCAGCCGGCAGGGGACAAACACCGGGGAGCTGTTTTTT.

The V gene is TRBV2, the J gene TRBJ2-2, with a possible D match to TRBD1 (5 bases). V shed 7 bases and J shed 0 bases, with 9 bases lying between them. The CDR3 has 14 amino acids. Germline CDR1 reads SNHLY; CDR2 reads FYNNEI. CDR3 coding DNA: TGTGCCAGCAATGACAGAGCGAACACCGGGGAGCTGTTTTTT. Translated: CASNDRANTGELFF. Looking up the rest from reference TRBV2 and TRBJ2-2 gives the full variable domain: EPEVTQTPSHQVTQMGQEVILRCVPISNHLYFYWYRQILGQKVEFLVSFYNNEISEKSEIFDDQFSVERPDGSNFTLKIRSTKLEDSAMYFCASNDRANTGELFFGEGSRLTVL.

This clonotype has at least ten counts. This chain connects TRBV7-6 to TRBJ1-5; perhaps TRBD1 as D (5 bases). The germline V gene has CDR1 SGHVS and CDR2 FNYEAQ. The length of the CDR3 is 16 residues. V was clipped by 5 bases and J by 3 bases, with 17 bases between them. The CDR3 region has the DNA TGTGCCAGCAGCGAAGGTGGGGGGAGGCACAATCAGCCCCAGCATTTT. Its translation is CASSEGGGRHNQPQHF. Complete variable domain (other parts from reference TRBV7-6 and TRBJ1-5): GAGVSQSPRYKVTKRGQDVALRCDPISGHVSLYWYRQALGQGPEFLTYFNYEAQQDKSGLPNDRFSAERPEGSISTLTIQRTEQRDSAMYRCASSEGGGRHNQPQHFGDGTRLSIL.

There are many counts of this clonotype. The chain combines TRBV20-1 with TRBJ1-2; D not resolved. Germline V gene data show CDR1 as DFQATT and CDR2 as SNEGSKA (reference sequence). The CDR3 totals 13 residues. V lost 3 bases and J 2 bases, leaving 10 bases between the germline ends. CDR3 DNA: TGCAGTGCTAGTGAGCTGGGAAACTATGGCTACACCTTC. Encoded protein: CSASELGNYGYTF.

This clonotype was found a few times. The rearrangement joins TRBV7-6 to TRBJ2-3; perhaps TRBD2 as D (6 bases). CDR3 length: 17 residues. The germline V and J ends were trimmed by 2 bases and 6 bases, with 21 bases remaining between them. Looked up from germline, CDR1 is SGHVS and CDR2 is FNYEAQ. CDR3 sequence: CASSLFVTTGLRDTQYF. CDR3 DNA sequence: TGTGCCAGCAGCTTATTTGTTACGACGGGACTTAGGGATACGCAGTATTTT.

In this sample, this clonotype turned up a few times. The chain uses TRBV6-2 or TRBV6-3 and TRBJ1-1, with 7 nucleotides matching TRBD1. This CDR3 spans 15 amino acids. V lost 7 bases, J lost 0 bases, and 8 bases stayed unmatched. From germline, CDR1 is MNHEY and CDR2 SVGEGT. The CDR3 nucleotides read TGTGCCAGCACCCCAGGGGGGAGATTGAACACTGAAGCTTTCTTT. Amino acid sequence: CASTPGGRLNTEAFF.

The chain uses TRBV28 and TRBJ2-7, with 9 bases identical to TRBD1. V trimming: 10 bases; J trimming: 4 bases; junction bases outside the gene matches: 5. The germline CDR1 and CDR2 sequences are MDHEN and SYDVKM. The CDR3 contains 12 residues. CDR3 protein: CATTGGFYEQYF. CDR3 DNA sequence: TGTGCCACCACAGGGGGCTTTTACGAGCAGTACTTC.

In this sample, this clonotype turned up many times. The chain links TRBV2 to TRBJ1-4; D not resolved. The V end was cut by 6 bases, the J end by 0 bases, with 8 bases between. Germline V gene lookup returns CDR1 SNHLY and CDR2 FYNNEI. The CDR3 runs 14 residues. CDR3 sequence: CASRGLATNEKLFF. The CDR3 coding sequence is TGTGCCAGCAGAGGGCTTGCAACTAATGAAAAACTGTTTTTT. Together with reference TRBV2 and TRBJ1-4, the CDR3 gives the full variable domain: EPEVTQTPSHQVTQMGQEVILRCVPISNHLYFYWYRQILGQKVEFLVSFYNNEISEKSEIFDDQFSVERPDGSNFTLKIRSTKLEDSAMYFCASRGLATNEKLFFGSGTQLSVL.

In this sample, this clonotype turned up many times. The CDR3 is CSARPGLAGGKKKQYF. The CDR3 nucleotides are TGCAGTGCTAGACCCGGACTAGCGGGGGGTAAGAAGAAGCAGTATTTT. The chain carries TRBV20-1 and TRBJ2-3; 14 bases match TRBD2. This CDR3 is built from 16 residues. Per germline, CDR1 DFQATT and CDR2 SNEGSKA (reference sequence). V gave up 2 bases and J gave up 11 bases; unmatched junction bases: 12.

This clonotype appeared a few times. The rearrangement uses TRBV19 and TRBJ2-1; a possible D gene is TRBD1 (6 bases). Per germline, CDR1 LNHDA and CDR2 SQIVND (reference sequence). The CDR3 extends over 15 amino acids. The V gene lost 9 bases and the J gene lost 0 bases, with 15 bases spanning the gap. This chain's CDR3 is CASRPGQSSYNEQFF. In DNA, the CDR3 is TGTGCCAGCCGGCCCGGACAGAGCTCCTACAATGAGCAGTTCTTC.

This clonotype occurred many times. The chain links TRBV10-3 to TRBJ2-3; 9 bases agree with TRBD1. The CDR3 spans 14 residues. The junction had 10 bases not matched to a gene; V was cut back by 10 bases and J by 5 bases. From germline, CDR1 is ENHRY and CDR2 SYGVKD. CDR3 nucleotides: TGTGCCAGCGGGAGACAGGGGGAGGTAGATACGCAGTATTTT. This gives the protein CASGRQGEVDTQYF.